These 25 T cell receptor beta chains share one sample of origin, sequenced in a study of blood T cells in healthy people across ages. A second PCR of about 7 to 11 cycles used a sample-barcoded 5' primer and a J-beta primer mix. TCRdb analysed the 5' RACE reads with MiXCR anew, one entry per CDR3 protein. Among about 1 million distinct CDR3 sequences, 35% to 50% were seen once, and the ten largest hold about 19%. The sequencing input was blood. These receptors were collected from a woman aged 55-75 years in good health.

This rearrangement joins TRBV28 to TRBJ2-1; TRBD2 matches 8 bases. There are 14 residues in the CDR3. After removal of 6 bases from V and 6 bases from J, the junction contained 7 bases not matched to a gene. The germline gives CDR1 MDHEN, CDR2 SYDVKM. CDR3 amino acids: CASSQRETLNEQFF. DNA for the CDR3: TGTGCCAGCAGCCAGCGGGAGACCCTCAATGAGCAGTTCTTC.

Only a few counts were recorded for this clonotype. The CDR3 nucleotides read TGTGCCAGCAAAGGGGGACGGGATGAGCAGTTCTTC. This sequence encodes CASKGGRDEQFF. V and J are TRBV28 and TRBJ2-1; a weak D match, TRBD1 (6 bases). V was trimmed by 7 bases and J by 8 bases, leaving 12 bases between them. CDR1 MDHEN and CDR2 SYDVKM come from the germline V gene. The CDR3 sequence is 12 residues long.

The DNA for the CDR3 is TGTGCCATCAATCGGGACAGGGCCTCCTACGAGCAGTACTTC. It yields the protein CAINRDRASYEQYF. The chain links TRBV10-3 to TRBJ2-7; 9 nucleotides match TRBD1. Germline-derived CDR1 and CDR2 are ENHRY and SYGVKD. This CDR3 is 14 amino acids long. V dropped 7 bases and J dropped 0; count of bases not matched to a gene: 4.

This clonotype turned up a few times. V is TRBV20-1 and J is TRBJ2-1; maybe TRBD1 (5 bases). The CDR3 runs 15 residues. CDR1 and CDR2 from the germline V gene are DFQATT and SNEGSKA (reference sequence). Trimming took 1 base from V and 5 from J, leaving 15 bases between them. CDR3 bases: TGCAGTGCTAGAGGTTTTCAGGGTGAAAACAATGAGCAGTTCTTC. It codes for CSARGFQGENNEQFF.

With regard to this clonotype: A much more abundant neighbour one base away suggests this may be a read error. J is TRBJ2-7 and V is TRBV29-1; unclear D gene. In germline, CDR1 is SQVTM, CDR2 ANQGSEA. This CDR3 has 12 residues. The CDR3 region is CSVTTVSCEQYF. CDR3 nucleotides: TGCAGCGTCACCACTGTTTCCTGCGAGCAGTACTTC.

This clonotype was recorded only once. The chain joins TRBV19 to TRBJ2-7; TRBD2 matches 7 bases. The CDR3 extends over 15 amino acids. The V gene end was trimmed by 4 bases and the J gene end by 0 bases; junction bases not matched to a gene: 6. CDR1 LNHDA and CDR2 SQIVND come from the germline V gene (reference sequence). CDR3: CASSTSGQSSYEQYF. The CDR3 DNA is TGTGCCAGTAGTACTAGCGGCCAAAGCTCCTACGAGCAGTACTTC.

V is TRBV11-1 and J is TRBJ2-4; 11 positions agree with TRBD2. The CDR3 covers 15 residues. Germline V gene lookup returns CDR1 SGHAT and CDR2 FQDESV (reference sequence). V shed 3 bases and J 13 bases; nucleotides not matched to a gene: 11. The CDR3 nucleotides read TGTGCCAGCAGCTTTAGCTCTAGCGGGAGGTATGAGCAGTACTTC. Protein product: CASSFSSSGRYEQYF.

This clonotype has at least ten counts. The gene calls are TRBV29-1 and TRBJ2-1; TRBD2 matches at 7 bases. Unmatched junction bases numbered 7, after V lost 0 bases and J lost 5 bases. Germline values: CDR1 SQVTM, CDR2 ANQGSEA. This CDR3 contains 15 residues. This chain's CDR3 is CSVEEVAGVDNEQFF. The CDR3 nucleotides are TGCAGCGTTGAAGAGGTAGCGGGTGTCGACAATGAGCAGTTCTTC.

This clonotype was seen more than once but under ten times. V and J are TRBV21-1 and TRBJ2-5; the table calls TRBD1, which could not be checked here. The J call could be wrong; TRBJ2-7 is a better fit for the DNA end. TRBV21-1 is noted as a pseudogene. CDR3 length equals 14 residues. The CDR3 DNA reads TGTGCCAGCAGCACGAGACAGGCCGGCCACGAGCAGTACTTC. This encodes CASSTRQAGHEQYF.

As to this clonotype: At one of its ends the junction is not consistent with the germline gene, which may arise from a read error. This rearrangement joins TRBV20-1 to TRBJ2-6, with 7 bases identical to TRBD1. Germline values: CDR1 DFQATT, CDR2 SNEGSKA (reference sequence). The CDR3 spans 15 residues. This chain's CDR3 is CSAGIQGSGANVPTF. The CDR3 region has the DNA TGCAGTGCCGGAATACAGGGGAGTGGGGCCAACGTCCCGACTTTC.

The chain recombines TRBV12-3 or TRBV12-4 with TRBJ1-2, with D hard to call. With 5 bases removed from V and 7 bases from J, the gap between germline ends came to 17 bases. CDR3 length: 14 amino acids. The CDR3 here is CASSVGLHGSGYTF. CDR3 in DNA: TGTGCCAGCAGTGTAGGACTTCACGGCTCTGGCTACACCTTC.

This chain links TRBV2 with TRBJ1-5; unclear D gene. From germline, CDR1 is SNHLY and CDR2 FYNNEI. Trimming pared 3 bases from V and 3 bases from J, leaving 12 bases between. The CDR3 contains 15 residues. This CDR3 reads CASSEGRQINQPQHF. The CDR3 nucleotides read TGTGCCAGCAGTGAGGGTAGGCAGATCAATCAGCCCCAGCATTTT.

Worth noting for this clonotype: At one boundary the junction diverges from the germline segment, which might be a read error. The V call is TRBV5-1, the J call TRBJ2-7; D is possibly TRBD1 or TRBD2 (5 bases each). The germline CDR1 and CDR2 sequences are SGHRS and YFSETQ. The CDR3 consists of 12 residues. The CDR3 nucleotides read TGCACCAGCAGCTTGGGGGTCCACGAGCAGTACTTC. It is translated as CTSSLGVHEQYF.

As for this clonotype: A much larger clone sits a single nucleotide away, making a read error possible. The V gene is TRBV11-2, the J gene TRBJ1-4; D not resolved. The CDR3 runs to 15 residues. The germline CDR1 and CDR2 sequences are SGHAT and FQNNGV. V lost 2 bases and J lost 5, with 12 bases in between. The CDR3 sequence: CASSLTSSPNEKLFF. As DNA, the CDR3 is TGTGCCAGCAGCTTAACGAGCAGTCCCAATGAAAAACTGTTTTTT.

The chain is built from TRBV28 and TRBJ2-7; D unclear. Germline loops: CDR1 MDHEN, CDR2 SYDVKM. The CDR3 consists of 16 residues. Trimming shortened V by 2 bases and J by 2 bases, and 16 bases separated the two germline ends. The CDR3 region has the DNA TGTGCCAGCAGTTTAGCTTGGGCAGAAACAACCTACGAGCAGTACTTC. It translates to CASSLAWAETTYEQYF.

This sequence joins TRBV7-3 and TRBJ2-1; 10 bases agree with TRBD2. Trimming removed 6 bases from V and 8 bases from J; junction bases left unmatched: 13. The germline V gene has CDR1 SGHTA and CDR2 FQGTGA. The CDR3 has 16 amino acids. The CDR3 sequence: CASSPRLAGVGDEQFF. The CDR3 bases are TGTGCCAGCAGTCCTCGTCTAGCGGGAGTAGGAGATGAGCAGTTCTTC.

The chain is built from TRBV12-3 or TRBV12-4 and TRBJ1-2; 9 bases are a match to TRBD1. Trimming removed 6 bases from V and 2 bases from J; junction bases left unmatched: 4. The CDR3 is made up of 14 amino acids. The CDR3 reads CASRTGTGNYGYTF. The DNA of the CDR3 is TGTGCCAGCAGAACCGGGACAGGGAACTATGGCTACACCTTC.

This clonotype was seen more than once but under ten times. J is TRBJ2-6 and V is TRBV11-2; 7 bases agree with TRBD2. Germline V gene lookup returns CDR1 SGHAT and CDR2 FQNNGV. V shed 3 bases, J shed 0 bases, and the junction held 8 bases outside the gene matches. The CDR3 runs 18 residues. CDR3 residues: CASSLRAGVSSGANVLTF. In DNA form, the CDR3 reads TGTGCCAGCAGCTTGAGGGCGGGAGTGAGCTCTGGGGCCAACGTCCTGACTTTC.

Concerning this clonotype itself: A junction end diverges from the germline sequence, so it may reflect a read error. The rearrangement joins TRBV12-3 or TRBV12-4 to TRBJ2-5, with 8 bases identical to TRBD2. This CDR3 is 14 amino acids long. The CDR3 DNA follows: TGTGTCAGCAGCCCCGGGACTAGGGATGAGACCCAGTACTTC. This gives the protein CVSSPGTRDETQYF.

Here the CDR3 DNA reads TGCAGTGCTAGAGATCGGGGAGGGGGCACCGGGGAGCTGTTTTTT. Translating it yields CSARDRGGGTGELFF. The chain links TRBV20-1 to TRBJ2-2; weak D call: TRBD2 (7 bases). Deletions cut 0 bases from V and 4 bases from J, with 12 bases between. The germline gives CDR1 DFQATT, CDR2 SNEGSKA (reference sequence). The CDR3 contains 15 residues.

The V gene is TRBV18, the J gene TRBJ2-4, with D perhaps matching TRBD1 (7 bases). The J call is doubtful: the DNA matches TRBJ2-7 better. The CDR3 sequence is 15 residues long. The germline CDR1 and CDR2 sequences are KGHSH and LQKENI. CDR3 loop: CASSPDEGAGYEQYF. The CDR3 DNA reads as TGTGCCAGCTCACCCGACGAGGGGGCGGGGTACGAGCAGTACTTC.

V usage is TRBV12-3 or TRBV12-4 and J usage is TRBJ2-1; 12 positions match TRBD2. The CDR3 is made up of 18 amino acids. Unmatched junction bases numbered 9, after V lost 6 bases and J lost 0 bases. The CDR3 spells CASRGASGGVSSYNEQFF. In DNA form, the CDR3 reads TGTGCCAGCAGAGGGGCTAGCGGGGGGGTAAGCTCCTACAATGAGCAGTTCTTC.

The chain uses TRBV7-2 and TRBJ2-1, with 14 bases identical to TRBD2. With 1 base clipped from V and 12 bases from J, the junction kept 5 bases outside the gene matches. This CDR3 has 15 residues. Germline-derived CDR1 and CDR2 are SGHTA and FQGNSA. Here the CDR3 DNA reads TGTGCCAGCAGCTTAGGGGGGACTAGCGGGAGTGGGCAGTTCTTC. This sequence encodes CASSLGGTSGSGQFF.

The chain couples TRBV5-1 to TRBJ2-1; 13 nucleotides agree with TRBD2. Germline CDR1 SGHRS, CDR2 YFSETQ. J lost 9 bases, V lost 4 bases, and 10 bases had no gene match. CDR3 length: 16 residues. CDR3 sequence (DNA): TGCGCCAGCAGCCTACTTACTAGCGGGAGGGGTGGTGAGCAGTTCTTC. Translating gives CASSLLTSGRGGEQFF.

The chain is built from TRBV14 and TRBJ1-5; D is uncertain. Germline CDR1 SGHDN, CDR2 FVKESK. Trimming took 3 bases from V and 11 from J, leaving 14 bases between them. This CDR3 region has 13 residues. The CDR3 nucleotides are TGTGCCAGCAGCCAGGGGTCCTCCCGCACCCAGCATTTT. Translation: CASSQGSSRTQHF.